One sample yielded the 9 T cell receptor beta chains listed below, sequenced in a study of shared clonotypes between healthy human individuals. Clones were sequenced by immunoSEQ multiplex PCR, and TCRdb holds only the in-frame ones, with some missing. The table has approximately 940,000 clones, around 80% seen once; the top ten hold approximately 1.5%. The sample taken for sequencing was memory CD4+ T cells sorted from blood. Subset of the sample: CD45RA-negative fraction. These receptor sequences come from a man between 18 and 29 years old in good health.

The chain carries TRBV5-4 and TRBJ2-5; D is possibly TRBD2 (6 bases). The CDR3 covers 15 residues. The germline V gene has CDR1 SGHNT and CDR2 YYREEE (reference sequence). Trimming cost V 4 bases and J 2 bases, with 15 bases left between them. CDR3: CASSTTGLPQETQYF. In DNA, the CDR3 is TGTGCCAGCAGCACTACGGGACTTCCACAAGAGACCCAGTACTTC. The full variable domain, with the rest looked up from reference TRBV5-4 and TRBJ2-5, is ETGVTQSPTHLIKTRGQQVTLRCSSQSGHNTVSWYQQALGQGPQFIFQYYREEENGRGNFPPRFSGLQFPNYSSELNVNALELDDSALYLCASSTTGLPQETQYFGPGTRLLVL.

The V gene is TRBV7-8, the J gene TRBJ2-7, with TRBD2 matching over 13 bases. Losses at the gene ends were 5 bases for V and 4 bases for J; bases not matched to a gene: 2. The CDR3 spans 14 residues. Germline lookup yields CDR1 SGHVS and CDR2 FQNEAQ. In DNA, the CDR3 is TGTGCCAGCAGCAGGACTAGCGGGAGTTACGAGCAGTACTTC. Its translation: CASSRTSGSYEQYF. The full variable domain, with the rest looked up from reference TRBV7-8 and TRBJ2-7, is GAGVSQSPRYKVAKRGQDVALRCDPISGHVSLFWYQQALGQGPEFLTYFQNEAQLDKSGLPSDRFFAERPEGSVSTLKIQRTQQEDSAVYLCASSRTSGSYEQYFGPGTRLTVT.

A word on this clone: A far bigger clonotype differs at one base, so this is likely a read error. CDR3 bases: TGTGCCAGCAGCCTCGGGACAGGGGCCAAAGAGACCCAGTACTTC. This gives the protein CASSLGTGAKETQYF. The V call is TRBV7-9, the J call TRBJ2-5; 10 nucleotides match TRBD1. Germline lookup yields CDR1 SEHNR and CDR2 FQNEAQ (reference sequence). CDR3 length equals 15 residues. Germline trimming cut 5 bases from V and 3 bases from J; bases unmatched to any gene: 6.

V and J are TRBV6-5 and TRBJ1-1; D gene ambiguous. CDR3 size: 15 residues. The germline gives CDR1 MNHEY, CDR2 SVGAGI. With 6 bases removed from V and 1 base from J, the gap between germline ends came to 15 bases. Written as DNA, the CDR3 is TGTGCCAGCAGCTCCCGGTGGATGGGGAACACTGAAGCTTTCTTT. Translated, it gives CASSSRWMGNTEAFF.

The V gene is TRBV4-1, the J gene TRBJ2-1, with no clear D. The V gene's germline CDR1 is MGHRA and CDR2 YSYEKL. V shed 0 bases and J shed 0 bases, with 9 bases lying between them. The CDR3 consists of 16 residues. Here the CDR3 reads CASSQDLPNSYNEQFF. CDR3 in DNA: TGCGCCAGCAGCCAAGATTTACCTAACTCCTACAATGAGCAGTTCTTC.

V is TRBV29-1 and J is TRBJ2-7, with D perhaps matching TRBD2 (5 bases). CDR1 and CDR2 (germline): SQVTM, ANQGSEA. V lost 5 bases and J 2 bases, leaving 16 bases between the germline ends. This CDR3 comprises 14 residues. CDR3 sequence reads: CSVLQDFLAYEQYF. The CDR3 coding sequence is TGCAGCGTTCTCCAGGACTTTCTCGCCTACGAGCAGTACTTC.

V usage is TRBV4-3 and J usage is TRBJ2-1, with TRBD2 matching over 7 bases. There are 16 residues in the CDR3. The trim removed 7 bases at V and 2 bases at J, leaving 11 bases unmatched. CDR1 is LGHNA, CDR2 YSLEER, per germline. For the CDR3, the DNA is TGCGCCAGCACCTCGCGGGCCAGCGGGACCTACAATGAGCAGTTCTTC. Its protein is CASTSRASGTYNEQFF.

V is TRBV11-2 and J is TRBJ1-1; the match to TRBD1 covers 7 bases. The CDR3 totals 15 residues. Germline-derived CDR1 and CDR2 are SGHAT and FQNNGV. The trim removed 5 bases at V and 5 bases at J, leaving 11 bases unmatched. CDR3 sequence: CASSPTDRIGTEAFF. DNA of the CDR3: TGTGCCAGCAGCCCCACGGACAGGATTGGGACTGAAGCTTTCTTT.

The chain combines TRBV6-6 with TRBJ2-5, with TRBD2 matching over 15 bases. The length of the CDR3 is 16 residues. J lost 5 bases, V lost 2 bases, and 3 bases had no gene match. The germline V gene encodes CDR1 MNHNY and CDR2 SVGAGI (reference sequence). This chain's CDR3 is CASSYGLAGGPETQYF. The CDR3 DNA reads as TGTGCCAGCAGTTACGGACTAGCGGGGGGGCCTGAGACCCAGTACTTC.